These 15 T cell receptor beta chains were sequenced from one sample in a study of T cell clonality in common variable immunodeficiency. General observations from the study: Common variable immunodeficiency TCR beta sequences reportedly had fewer deletions and N-nucleotide insertions.

TCRdb's table, derived via immunoSEQ multiplex PCR, lists solely in-frame clones and lacks some. This repertoire holds under 40,000 clones, and none appear only once. For these receptors, no antigen is known. Sequenced: peripheral blood mononuclear cells. These receptors were collected from a human donor with common variable immunodeficiency.

Comment on this clone: The DNA ends 3 residues before the CDR3 does, and the rest of the CDR3 is filled in from the germline J gene. The rearrangement links TRBV5-1 to TRBJ2-7; D might be TRBD1 (7 bases). V lost 4 bases to trimming and J lost 0 bases, with 14 bases between them. There are 15 residues in the CDR3. CDR1 SGHRS and CDR2 YFSETQ come from the germline V gene. CDR3 DNA, as far as it was read: TGCGCCAGCAGCGCAGGGGGACTTCACTCCTACGAG. Its protein is CASSAGGLHSYE. The entire CDR3 protein is CASSAGGLHSYEQYF. The whole variable domain, remainder taken from reference TRBV5-1 and TRBJ2-7, is KAGVTQTPRYLIKTRGQQVTLSCSPISGHRSVSWYQQTPGQGLQFLFEYFSETQRNKGNFPGRFSGRQFSNSRSEMNVSTLELGDSALYLCASSAGGLHSYEQYFGPGTRLTVT.

The table lists this clone with many counts. A much larger clone is a single base away; this may be a read error. The sequenced fragment ends 3 residues before the CDR3 boundary, so the rest is inferred from the germline J gene. The chain is built from TRBV7-6 and TRBJ2-3, with 7 bases matching TRBD2. Losses at the gene ends were 4 bases for V and 1 base for J; bases not matched to a gene: 2. This CDR3 comprises 14 residues. Germline-derived CDR1 and CDR2 are SGHVS and FNYEAQ. CDR3 region: CASSSLAGTDTQYF. The DNA read from the CDR3 is TGTGCCAGCAGCTCCCTAGCGGGCACAGATACG.

This clone was observed many times. The read ends 3 residues before the CDR3 terminus; that terminus is restored from the germline J gene. The chain carries TRBV5-1 and TRBJ1-2, with TRBD1 as a possible D gene (6 bases). The V end was cut by 3 bases, the J end by 5 bases, with 14 bases between. The CDR3 loop spans 14 amino acids. From germline, CDR1 is SGHRS and CDR2 YFSETQ. CDR3 amino acids: CASSSQLGAYGYTF. The part of the CDR3 DNA that was read is TGCGCCAGCAGCTCCCAATTGGGGGCTTATGGC.

Only a few counts were recorded for this clone. The read falls 3 residues short of the CDR3 end, and the missing part is taken from the germline J gene. V and J are TRBV5-5 and TRBJ2-5, with a weak D call TRBD1 (6 bases). The V end was cut by 4 bases, the J end by 2 bases, with 6 bases between. This CDR3 has 12 amino acids. Germline assignment: CDR1 SGHKS and CDR2 YYEKEE (reference sequence). The sequenced part of the CDR3 DNA is TGTGCCAGCAGCAGGGGGCAAGAGACC. Translation: CASSRGQET. The full CDR3 protein is CASSRGQETQYF.

To note about this clone: With the read ending 3 residues before the CDR3 end, the germline J gene is used to fill in that end. The chain couples TRBV7-8 to TRBJ2-7; 8 bases agree with TRBD1. CDR1 and CDR2 from the germline V gene are SGHVS and FQNEAQ. V dropped 4 bases and J dropped 0; count of bases not matched to a gene: 14. The CDR3 has 18 residues. The CDR3 bases that were read are TGTGCCAGCAGCTCGGGACAGGAAAGATGGTATAGCTCCTACGAG. Encoded protein: CASSSGQERWYSSYE. The entire CDR3 reads CASSSGQERWYSSYEQYF.

This clone was recorded at least ten times. The CDR3 extends 3 residues past the end of the read, so its final part is completed from the germline J gene. The chain links TRBV20-1 to TRBJ2-2; 7 nucleotides line up with TRBD1. The germline CDR1 and CDR2 sequences are DFQATT and SNEGSKA (reference sequence). The CDR3 runs 13 residues. CDR3 sequence: CSAREQGTLKLFF. The CDR3 bases that were read are TGCAGTGCTAGAGAACAGGGGACGCTGAAG.

This clone was counted a few times. The read terminates 3 residues before the CDR3 end, so the remaining end is supplied by the germline J gene. The genes are TRBV30 and TRBJ1-1; no clear D. V was clipped by 6 bases and J by 1 base, with 6 bases between them. Germline V gene lookup returns CDR1 GTSNPN and CDR2 SVGIG (reference sequence). The CDR3 consists of 11 residues. Here the CDR3 reads CACSANTEAFF. CDR3 DNA (partial): TGTGCCTGCAGCGCGAACACTGAA.

A note on this clone: A read error may account for a junction end that differs from germline. The sequence runs out 3 residues before the end of the CDR3; the remainder is reconstructed from the germline J gene. The chain has TRBV7-9 and TRBJ2-1, with D unclear. CDR3 length equals 14 residues. CDR1 is SEHNR and CDR2 is FQNEAQ in the germline V gene (reference sequence). Incomplete CDR3 DNA: TGTGCCAGCAGTTTAGTCGGCAGACTGAATGAG. Amino acid sequence: CASSLVGRLNE. The entire CDR3 protein reads CASSLVGRLNEQFF.

This clone was seen a handful of times. The observed sequence ends 3 residues before the CDR3 terminus, with the missing tail filled in from the germline J gene. The chain uses TRBV19 and TRBJ2-6; maybe TRBD1 (5 bases). This CDR3 contains 15 residues. With 3 bases removed from V and 4 bases from J, the gap between germline ends came to 10 bases. Germline CDR1 is LNHDA and CDR2 is SQIVND (reference sequence). The chain's CDR3 is CASSIKGSGANVLTF. CDR3 bases read: TGTGCCAGTAGTATCAAGGGGTCGGGGGCCAACGTC.

As regards this clone: The read comes to an end 3 residues before the CDR3 does, leaving the germline J gene to fill in the end. The gene calls are TRBV19 and TRBJ2-1; 8 bases agree with TRBD1. Germline trimming cut 5 bases from V and 8 bases from J; bases unmatched to any gene: 11. The CDR3 is 15 amino acids. From germline, CDR1 is LNHDA and CDR2 SQIVND (reference sequence). The CDR3 spells CASSSGRTGNHEQFF. The part of the CDR3 DNA that was read is TGTGCCAGTAGTTCGGGGAGGACAGGGAACCATGAG.

Points on this clone: The CDR3 end falls 3 residues outside the read, so it is completed with the germline J gene. The chain recombines TRBV6-2 or TRBV6-3 with TRBJ2-7, with 9 positions matching TRBD2. The CDR3 sequence is 15 residues long. The V gene end was trimmed by 7 bases and the J gene end by 2 bases; junction bases not matched to a gene: 9. Germline CDR1 and CDR2: MNHEY and SVGEGT. The sequenced CDR3 bases are TGTGCCAGCACCCGCAGCGGGGGGCCTACCTACGAG. Translation gives CASTRSGGPTYE. The whole CDR3 reads CASTRSGGPTYEQYF.

This clone showed up just a few times. The read ends 3 residues before the CDR3 terminus; that terminus is restored from the germline J gene. This rearrangement joins TRBV18 to TRBJ1-5; 8 nucleotides agree with TRBD1. V lost 1 base to trimming and J lost 3 bases; unmatched junction nucleotides: 11. CDR1 and CDR2 from the germline V gene are KGHSH and LQKENI. CDR3 length equals 18 residues. The CDR3 loop is CASSPRTGIRDANQPQHF. Incomplete CDR3 DNA: TGTGCCAGCTCACCACGGACAGGGATCCGGGACGCCAATCAGCCC.

This clone was detected only a few times. The read gets to within 3 residues of the CDR3 end, and the germline J gene fills in the rest. The chain is built from TRBV2 and TRBJ2-5; no definite D call. Germline-derived CDR1 and CDR2 are SNHLY and FYNNEI. V was cut by 7 bases and J by 1 base, with 16 bases left in between. The CDR3 is 15 residues long. The CDR3 protein is CASTPRSWAQETQYF. The CDR3 bases that were read are TGTGCCAGCACGCCCAGGTCGTGGGCCCAAGAGACC.

Ten or more counts support this clone. The read terminates 3 residues ahead of where the CDR3 ends, so the germline J gene completes it. V is TRBV5-1 and J is TRBJ2-1; TRBD1 is a possible D gene (6 bases). This CDR3 is 15 amino acids long. V lost 5 bases, J lost 7 bases, and 19 bases lay in between. Germline CDR1 SGHRS, CDR2 YFSETQ. CDR3 region: CASSQGQGLRNEQFF. The DNA read from the CDR3 is TGCGCCAGCAGTCAGGGGCAGGGTTTAAGGAATGAG.

A few counts support this clone. The read finishes 3 residues shy of the CDR3 end, and the germline J gene is used to complete it. The genes are TRBV18 and TRBJ1-2; TRBD1 aligns across 9 bases. The CDR3 has 12 amino acids. The germline V gene has CDR1 KGHSH and CDR2 LQKENI. This chain's CDR3 is CASSRQGGGYTF. Incomplete CDR3 DNA: TGTGCCAGCTCACGACAGGGGGGCGGC.